Sequencing of this T cell receptor (beta chain) was carried out in a study of regulatory T cells in long-lasting Graves disease. Whole-study context: To qualify as persistent, Graves' disease required over 5 years of antithyroid drugs with positive TSH receptor antibodies. General observations from the study: TRBV28, TRBJ1-2 and TRBJ2-5 were segments that persistent disease favored.

The CDR3 extends over 16 amino acids. The ends lost 6 bases at V and 8 bases at J; junction bases unmatched: 17. CDR1 MNHEY and CDR2 SVGEGT come from the germline V gene. Relying on iRepertoire HTBI primers and Arm-PCR of CDR3 regions, the team built TCR beta libraries. Study processing details: The samples included around 62 TRBV and around 15 TRBJ segments. Via MiXCR, TCRdb re-called the multiplex PCR reads, giving one row per CDR3 protein. In this record, the V and J calls reflect TCRdb's handling and not the investigators' own analysis. The repertoire consists of roughly 700,000 distinct CDR3 sequences, with about 32% occurring once and the leading ten covering under 50%. As for this clonotype: Its antigen is not identified.

Time point of the sample: persistent/refractory GD, antithyroid drugs over 5 years with positive TRAb. Extracted PBMC RNA gave rise to the TCR library. This chain connects TRBV6-2 or TRBV6-3 to TRBJ1-2; 8 nucleotides align to TRBD1. The receptor's source is a female donor with Graves disease. The material sequenced was peripheral blood mononuclear cells (PBMCs), taken when the disease was refractory, from a patient treated with antithyroid drugs. The CDR3 is CASSYPRQGILGGYTF. DNA for the CDR3: TGTGCCAGCAGCTACCCCAGACAGGGGATTCTGGGCGGCTACACCTTC.